This TCR beta chain is drawn from a study of T cells in Graves' hyperthyroidism and ophthalmopathy. TCR beta CDR3 regions were amplified from RNA. An initial round of RT-PCR targeting the TCR CDR3 relied on the HTBI primer set. TCRdb itself ran the multiplex PCR reads through MiXCR, one entry per CDR3 protein. Here the sample spans under 750,000 distinct CDR3 sequences, 18% being singletons. Extraction of PBMCs used 10 ml of fresh peripheral blood. Whole-study results and caveats: Model-based prediction identified ophthalmopathy a median about 6.8 months prior to its onset. Most expanded thyroid clonotypes above 0.001 recurred in blood.

Trimming cost V 0 bases and J 0 bases, with 9 bases left between them. This CDR3 contains 16 residues. Germline V gene data show CDR1 as LNHNV and CDR2 as YYDKDF (reference sequence). In the case of this clonotype: As yet, its antigen is unknown.

This rearrangement joins TRBV15 to TRBJ2-1; D gene uncertain. The source of this sequence is a woman in her forties or fifties with Graves' hyperthyroidism that later progressed to Graves' ophthalmopathy. Sequencing was performed on blood. The CDR3 bases are TGTGCCACCAGCAGAGATCCCGGGTCCTCCTACAATGAGCAGTTCTTC. As protein: CATSRDPGSSYNEQFF.